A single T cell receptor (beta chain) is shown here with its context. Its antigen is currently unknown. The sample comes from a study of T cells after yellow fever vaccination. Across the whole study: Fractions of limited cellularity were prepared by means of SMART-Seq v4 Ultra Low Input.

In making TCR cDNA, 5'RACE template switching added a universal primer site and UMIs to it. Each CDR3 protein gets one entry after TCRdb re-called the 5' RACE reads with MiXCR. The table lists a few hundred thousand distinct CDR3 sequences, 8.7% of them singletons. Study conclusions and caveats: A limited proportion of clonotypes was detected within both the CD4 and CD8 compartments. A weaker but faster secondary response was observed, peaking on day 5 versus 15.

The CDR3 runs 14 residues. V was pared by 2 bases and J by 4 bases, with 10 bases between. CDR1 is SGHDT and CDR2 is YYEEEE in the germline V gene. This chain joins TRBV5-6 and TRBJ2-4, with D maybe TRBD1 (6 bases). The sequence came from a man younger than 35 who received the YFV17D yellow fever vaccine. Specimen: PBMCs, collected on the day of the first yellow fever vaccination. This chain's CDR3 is CASSFRQEKNIQYF. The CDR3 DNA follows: TGTGCCAGCAGCTTTCGACAGGAGAAAAACATTCAGTACTTC.